Each of the 2 T cell receptor beta chains below was sequenced from the same sample in a study of blood T cell repertoires in COVID-19. Clones were read by immunoSEQ multiplex PCR, and TCRdb kept only the in-frame ones, dropping some. The sample lists roughly 80,000 clones; approximately 91% were seen once. Input material: peripheral blood. The receptors originated from a woman older than 75 with acute or convalescent COVID-19.

The chain recombines TRBV7-6 with TRBJ2-7, with TRBD1 identical over 9 bases. Germline V lookup: CDR1 SGHVS, CDR2 FNYEAQ. The CDR3 contains 15 residues. After removal of 0 bases from V and 5 bases from J, the junction contained 5 bases not matched to a gene. In DNA, the CDR3 is TGTGCCAGCAGCTTAGCCGGGACAGGGTTGAACGAGCAGTACTTC. Translation gives CASSLAGTGLNEQYF.

This sequence joins TRBV4-3 and TRBJ2-2; TRBD1 aligns across 10 bases. V trimming: 4 bases; J trimming: 6 bases; junction bases outside the gene matches: 5. This CDR3 spans 15 amino acids. Germline V gene data show CDR1 as LGHNA and CDR2 as YSLEER. The CDR3 DNA follows: TGCGCCAGCAGCCCCAGGACAGGGGGGTCCGGGGAGCTGTTTTTT. Translation: CASSPRTGGSGELFF.